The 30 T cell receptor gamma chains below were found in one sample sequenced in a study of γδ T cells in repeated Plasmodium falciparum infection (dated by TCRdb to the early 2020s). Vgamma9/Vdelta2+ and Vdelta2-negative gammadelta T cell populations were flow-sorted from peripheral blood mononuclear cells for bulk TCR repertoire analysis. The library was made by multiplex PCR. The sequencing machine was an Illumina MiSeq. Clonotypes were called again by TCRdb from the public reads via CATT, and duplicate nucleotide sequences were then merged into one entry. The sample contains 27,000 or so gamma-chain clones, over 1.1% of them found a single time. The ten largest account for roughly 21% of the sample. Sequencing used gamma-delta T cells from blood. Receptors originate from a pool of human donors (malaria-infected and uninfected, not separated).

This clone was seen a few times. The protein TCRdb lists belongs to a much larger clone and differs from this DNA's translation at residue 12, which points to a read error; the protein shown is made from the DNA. CDR3 in amino acids: CALWEILHYYKELF. The DNA of the CDR3 is TGTGCCTTGTGGGAGATCCTCCATTATTATAAGGAACTCTTT. No J gene call was made, and the V gene is TRGV9. Germline CDR1 and CDR2: GITISATS and ISYDGTV (reference sequence). This CDR3 is built from 14 residues.

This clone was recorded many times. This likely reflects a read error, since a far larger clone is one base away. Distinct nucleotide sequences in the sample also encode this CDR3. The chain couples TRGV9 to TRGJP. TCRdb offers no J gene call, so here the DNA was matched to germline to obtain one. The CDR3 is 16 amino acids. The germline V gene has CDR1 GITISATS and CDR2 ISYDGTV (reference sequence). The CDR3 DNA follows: TGTGCCCTGTGGGAGGCCCCGAAGTTGGGCAAAAAAATCAAGGTATTT. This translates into CALWEAPKLGKKIKVF.

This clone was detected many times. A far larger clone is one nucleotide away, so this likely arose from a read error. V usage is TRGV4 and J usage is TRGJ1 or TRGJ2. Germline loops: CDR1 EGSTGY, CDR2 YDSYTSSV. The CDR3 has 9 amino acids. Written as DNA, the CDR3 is TGTGCCGCCTGGGATGTGAAACTCTTT. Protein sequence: CAAWDVKLF.

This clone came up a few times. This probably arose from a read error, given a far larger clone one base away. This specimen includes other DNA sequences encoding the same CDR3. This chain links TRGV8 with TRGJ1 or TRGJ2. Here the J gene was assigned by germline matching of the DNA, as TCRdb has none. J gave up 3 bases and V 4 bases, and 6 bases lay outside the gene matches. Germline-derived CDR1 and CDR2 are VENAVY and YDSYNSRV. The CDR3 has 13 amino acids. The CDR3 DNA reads TGTGCCACCTGGGACCTGTCTTATTATAAGAAACTCTTT. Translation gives CATWDLSYYKKLF.

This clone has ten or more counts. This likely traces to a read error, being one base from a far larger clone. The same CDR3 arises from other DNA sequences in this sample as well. The CDR3 region is CALWEVPQELGKKIKVF. The CDR3 DNA sequence: TGTGCCTTGTGGGAAGTCCCGCAAGAGTTGGGCAAAAAAATCAAGGTATTT. This chain connects TRGV9 to TRGJP. V lost 4 bases to trimming and J lost 3 bases; unmatched junction nucleotides: 6. The length of the CDR3 is 17 residues. Per the germline V gene, CDR1 is GITISATS and CDR2 is ISYDGTV (reference sequence).

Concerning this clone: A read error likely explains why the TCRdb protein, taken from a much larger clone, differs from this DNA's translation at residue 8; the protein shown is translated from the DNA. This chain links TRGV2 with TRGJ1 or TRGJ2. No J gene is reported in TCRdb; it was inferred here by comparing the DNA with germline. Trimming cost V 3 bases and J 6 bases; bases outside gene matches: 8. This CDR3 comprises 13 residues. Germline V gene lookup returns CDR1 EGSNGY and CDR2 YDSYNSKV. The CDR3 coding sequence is TGTGCCACCTGGGACTGTCGATGTTATAAGAAACTCTTT. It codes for CATWDCRCYKKLF.

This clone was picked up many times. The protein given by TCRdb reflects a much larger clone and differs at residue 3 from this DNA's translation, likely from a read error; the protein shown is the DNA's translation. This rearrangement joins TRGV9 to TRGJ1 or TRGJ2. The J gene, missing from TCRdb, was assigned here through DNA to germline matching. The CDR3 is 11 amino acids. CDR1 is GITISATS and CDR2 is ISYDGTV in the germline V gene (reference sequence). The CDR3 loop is CASWEVDEKLF. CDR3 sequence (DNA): TGTGCCTCGTGGGAGGTGGACGAGAAACTCTTT.

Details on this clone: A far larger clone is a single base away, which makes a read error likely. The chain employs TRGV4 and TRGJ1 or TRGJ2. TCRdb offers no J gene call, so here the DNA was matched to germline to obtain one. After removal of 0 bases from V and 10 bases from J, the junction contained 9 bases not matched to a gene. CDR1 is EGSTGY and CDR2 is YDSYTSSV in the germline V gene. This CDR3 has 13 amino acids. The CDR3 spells CATWDGMRYKKLF. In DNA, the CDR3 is TGTGCCACCTGGGATGGGATGAGGTACAAGAAACTCTTT.

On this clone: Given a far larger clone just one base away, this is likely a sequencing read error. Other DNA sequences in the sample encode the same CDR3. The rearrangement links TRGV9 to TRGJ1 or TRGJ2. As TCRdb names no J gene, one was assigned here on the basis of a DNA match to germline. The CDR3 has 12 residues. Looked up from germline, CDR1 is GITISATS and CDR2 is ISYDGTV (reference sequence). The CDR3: CALWEAGYKKLF. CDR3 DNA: TGTGCCTTATGGGAGGCGGGGTATAAGAAACTCTTT.

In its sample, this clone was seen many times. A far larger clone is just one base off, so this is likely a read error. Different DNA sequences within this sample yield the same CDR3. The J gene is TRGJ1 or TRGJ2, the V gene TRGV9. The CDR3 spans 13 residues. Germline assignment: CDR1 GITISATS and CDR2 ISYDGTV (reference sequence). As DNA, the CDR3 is TGTGCTTTGTGGGAGGTACCGAAATATAAGAAACTCTTT. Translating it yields CALWEVPKYKKLF.

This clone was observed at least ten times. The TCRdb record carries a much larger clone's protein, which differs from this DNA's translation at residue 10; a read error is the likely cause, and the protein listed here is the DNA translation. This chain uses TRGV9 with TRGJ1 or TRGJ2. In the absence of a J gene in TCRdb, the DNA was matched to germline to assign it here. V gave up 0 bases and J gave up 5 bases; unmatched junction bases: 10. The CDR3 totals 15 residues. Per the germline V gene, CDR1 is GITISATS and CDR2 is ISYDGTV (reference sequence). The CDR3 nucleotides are TGTGCCTTGTGGGAGGTGCCCCGACATAATTATAAGAAACTCTTT. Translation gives CALWEVPRHNYKKLF.

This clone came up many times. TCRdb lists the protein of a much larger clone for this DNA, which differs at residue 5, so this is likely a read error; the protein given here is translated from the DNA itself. The CDR3 nucleotides are TGTGCCTTGTGGGGGAGGGTGAAACTCTTT. The encoded protein is CALWGRVKLF. The chain joins TRGV9 to TRGJ1 or TRGJ2. This CDR3 spans 10 amino acids. Germline CDR1 reads GITISATS; CDR2 reads ISYDGTV (reference sequence). V lost 5 bases, J lost 12 bases, and 7 bases stayed unmatched.

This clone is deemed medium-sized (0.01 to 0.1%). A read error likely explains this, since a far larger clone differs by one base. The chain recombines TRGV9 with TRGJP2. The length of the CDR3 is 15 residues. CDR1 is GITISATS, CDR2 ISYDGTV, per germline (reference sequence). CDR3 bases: TGTGCCTTGTGGGAGCCGGTCGGTAGTGATTGGATCGAGACGTTT. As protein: CALWEPVGSDWIETF.

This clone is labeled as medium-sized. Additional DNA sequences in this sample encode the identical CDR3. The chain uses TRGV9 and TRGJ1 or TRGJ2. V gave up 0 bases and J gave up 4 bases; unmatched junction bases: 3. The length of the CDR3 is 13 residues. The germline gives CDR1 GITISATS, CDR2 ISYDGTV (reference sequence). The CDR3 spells CALWEVPYYKKLF. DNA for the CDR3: TGTGCCTTGTGGGAGGTGCCGTATTATAAGAAACTCTTT.

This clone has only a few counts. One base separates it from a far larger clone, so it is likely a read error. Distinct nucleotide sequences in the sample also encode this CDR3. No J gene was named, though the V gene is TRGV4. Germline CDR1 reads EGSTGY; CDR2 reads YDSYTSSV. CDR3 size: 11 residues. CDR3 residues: CATWDAHKKLF. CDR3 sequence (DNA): TGTGCCACCTGGGATGCTCATAAGAAGCTCTTT.

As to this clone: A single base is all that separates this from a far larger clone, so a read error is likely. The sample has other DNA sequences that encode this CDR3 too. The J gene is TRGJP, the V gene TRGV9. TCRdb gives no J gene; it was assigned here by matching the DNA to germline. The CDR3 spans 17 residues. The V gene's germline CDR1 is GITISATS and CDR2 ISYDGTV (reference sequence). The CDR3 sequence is CALWEVTDELGKKIKVF. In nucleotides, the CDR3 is TGTGCCTTGTGGGAGGTCACGGATGAGTTGGGCAAGAAAATCAAGGTATTT.

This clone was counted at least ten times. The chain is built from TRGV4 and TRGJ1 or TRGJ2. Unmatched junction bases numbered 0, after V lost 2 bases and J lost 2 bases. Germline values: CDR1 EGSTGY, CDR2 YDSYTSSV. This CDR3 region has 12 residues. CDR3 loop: CATWDDYYKKLF. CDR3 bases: TGTGCCACCTGGGATGATTATTATAAGAAACTCTTT.

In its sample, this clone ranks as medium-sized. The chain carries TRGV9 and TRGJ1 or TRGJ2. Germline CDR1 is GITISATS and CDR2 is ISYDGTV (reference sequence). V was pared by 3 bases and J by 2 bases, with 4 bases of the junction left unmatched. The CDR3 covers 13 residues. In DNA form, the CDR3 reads TGTGCCTTGTGGGAGAGCTATTATTATAAGAAACTCTTT. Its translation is CALWESYYYKKLF.

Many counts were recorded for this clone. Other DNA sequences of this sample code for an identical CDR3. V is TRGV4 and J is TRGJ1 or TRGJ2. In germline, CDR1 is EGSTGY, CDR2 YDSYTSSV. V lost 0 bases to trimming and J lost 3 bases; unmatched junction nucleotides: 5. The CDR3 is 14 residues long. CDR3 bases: TGTGCCACCTGGGATGGGCCCGGTTATTATAAGAAACTCTTT. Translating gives CATWDGPGYYKKLF.

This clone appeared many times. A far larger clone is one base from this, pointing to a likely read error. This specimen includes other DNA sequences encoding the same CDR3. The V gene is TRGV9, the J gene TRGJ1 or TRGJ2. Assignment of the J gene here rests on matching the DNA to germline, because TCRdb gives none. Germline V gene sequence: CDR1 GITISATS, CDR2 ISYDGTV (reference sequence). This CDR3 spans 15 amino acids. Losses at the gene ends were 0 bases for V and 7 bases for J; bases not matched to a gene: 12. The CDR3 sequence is CALWEVSIQYYKKLF. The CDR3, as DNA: TGTGCCTTGTGGGAGGTGTCCATCCAATACTATAAGAAACTCTTT.

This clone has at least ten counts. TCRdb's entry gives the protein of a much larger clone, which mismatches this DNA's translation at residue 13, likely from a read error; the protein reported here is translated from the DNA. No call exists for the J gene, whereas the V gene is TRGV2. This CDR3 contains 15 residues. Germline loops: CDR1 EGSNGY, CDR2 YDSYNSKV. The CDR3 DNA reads TGTGCCACCTGGGACGGGCCGAGGAATTATTATAAGGAACTCTTT. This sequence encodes CATWDGPRNYYKELF.

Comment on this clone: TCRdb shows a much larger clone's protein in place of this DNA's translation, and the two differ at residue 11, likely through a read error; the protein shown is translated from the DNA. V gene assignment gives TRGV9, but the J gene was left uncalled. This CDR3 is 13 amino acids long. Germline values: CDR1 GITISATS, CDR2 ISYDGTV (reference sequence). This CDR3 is CALWEVGGWFEIF. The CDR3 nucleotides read TGTGCCTTGTGGGAGGTGGGGGGTTGGTTCGAGATATTT.

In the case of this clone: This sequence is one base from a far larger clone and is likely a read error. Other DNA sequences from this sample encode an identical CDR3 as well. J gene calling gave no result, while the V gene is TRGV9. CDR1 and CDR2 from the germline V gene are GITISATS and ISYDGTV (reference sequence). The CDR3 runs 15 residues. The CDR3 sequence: CALWEVEVNYYKKLF. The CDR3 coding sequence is TGTGCCTTGTGGGAGGTGGAAGTGAACTATTATAAGAAGCTCTTT.

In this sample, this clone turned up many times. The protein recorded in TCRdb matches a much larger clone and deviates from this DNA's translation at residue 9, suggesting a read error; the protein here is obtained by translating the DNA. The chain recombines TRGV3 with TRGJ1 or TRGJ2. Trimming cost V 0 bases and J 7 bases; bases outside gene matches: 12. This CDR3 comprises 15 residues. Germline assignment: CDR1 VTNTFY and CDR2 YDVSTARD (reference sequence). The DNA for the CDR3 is TGTGCCACCTGGGACAGGCCATCTGGCTCCTATAAGAAACTCTTT. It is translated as CATWDRPSGSYKKLF.

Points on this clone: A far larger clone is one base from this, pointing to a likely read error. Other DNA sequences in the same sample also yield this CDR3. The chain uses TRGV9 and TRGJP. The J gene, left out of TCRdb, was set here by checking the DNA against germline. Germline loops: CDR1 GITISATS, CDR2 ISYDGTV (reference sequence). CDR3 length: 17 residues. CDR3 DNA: TGCGCCTTGTGGGAGGATCACACAGGGTTGGGCAAAAAAATCAAGGTATTT. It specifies CALWEDHTGLGKKIKVF.

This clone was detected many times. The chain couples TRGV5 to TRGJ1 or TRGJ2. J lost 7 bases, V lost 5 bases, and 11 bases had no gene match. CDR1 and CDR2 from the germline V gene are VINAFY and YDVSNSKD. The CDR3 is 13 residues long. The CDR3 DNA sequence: TGTGCCACCTGGGGCCTAGGAGGGTATAAGAAACTCTTT. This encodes CATWGLGGYKKLF.

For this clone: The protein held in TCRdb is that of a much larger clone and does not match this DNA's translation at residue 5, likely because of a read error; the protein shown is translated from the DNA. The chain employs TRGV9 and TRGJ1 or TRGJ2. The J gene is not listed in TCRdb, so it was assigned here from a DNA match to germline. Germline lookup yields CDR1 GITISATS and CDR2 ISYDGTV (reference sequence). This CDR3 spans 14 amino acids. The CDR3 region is CALWKVQRGPKKLF. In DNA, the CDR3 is TGTGCCTTGTGGAAGGTGCAGAGGGGGCCTAAGAAACTCTTT.

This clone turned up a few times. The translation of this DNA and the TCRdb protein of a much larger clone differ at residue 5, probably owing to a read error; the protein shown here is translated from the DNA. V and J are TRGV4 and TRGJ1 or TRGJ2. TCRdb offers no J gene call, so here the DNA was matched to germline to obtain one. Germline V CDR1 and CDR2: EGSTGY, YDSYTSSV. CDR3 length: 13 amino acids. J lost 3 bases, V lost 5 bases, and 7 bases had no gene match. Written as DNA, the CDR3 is TGTGCCACCTGGGGTTGGCTTTATTATAAGAAACTCTTT. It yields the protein CATWGWLYYKKLF.

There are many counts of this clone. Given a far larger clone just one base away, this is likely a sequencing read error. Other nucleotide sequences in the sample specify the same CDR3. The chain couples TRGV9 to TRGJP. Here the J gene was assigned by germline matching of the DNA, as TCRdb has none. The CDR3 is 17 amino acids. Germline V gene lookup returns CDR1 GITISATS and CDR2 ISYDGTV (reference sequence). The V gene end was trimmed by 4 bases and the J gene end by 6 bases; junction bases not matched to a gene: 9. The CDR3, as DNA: TGTGCCTTGTGGGACCCCGCGGCAGAGTTGGGCAAAAAAATCAAGGTATTT. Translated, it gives CALWDPAAELGKKIKVF.

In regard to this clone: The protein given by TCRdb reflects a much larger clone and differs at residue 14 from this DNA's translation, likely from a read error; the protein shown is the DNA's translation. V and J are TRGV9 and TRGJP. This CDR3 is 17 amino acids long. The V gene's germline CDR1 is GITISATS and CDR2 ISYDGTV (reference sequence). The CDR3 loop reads CALWEVQLELGKKVKVF. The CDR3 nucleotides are TGTGCCTTGTGGGAGGTTCAGTTGGAGTTGGGCAAAAAAGTCAAGGTATTT.